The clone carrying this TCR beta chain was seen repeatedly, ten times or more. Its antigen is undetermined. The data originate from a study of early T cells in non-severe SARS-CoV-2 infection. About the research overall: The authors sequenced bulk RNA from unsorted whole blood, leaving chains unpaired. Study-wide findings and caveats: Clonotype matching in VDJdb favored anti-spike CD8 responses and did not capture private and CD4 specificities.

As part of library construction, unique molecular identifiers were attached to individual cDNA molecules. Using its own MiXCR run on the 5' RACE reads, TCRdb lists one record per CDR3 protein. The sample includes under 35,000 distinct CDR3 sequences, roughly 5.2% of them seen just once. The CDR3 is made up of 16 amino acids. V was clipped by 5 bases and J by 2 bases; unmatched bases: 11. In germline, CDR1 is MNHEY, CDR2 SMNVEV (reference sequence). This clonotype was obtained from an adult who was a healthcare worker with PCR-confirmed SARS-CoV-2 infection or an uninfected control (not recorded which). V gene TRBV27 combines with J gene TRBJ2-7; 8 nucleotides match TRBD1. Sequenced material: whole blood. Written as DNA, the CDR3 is TGTGCCAGCAGTGCCAAGACAGGGGAAATCCCCTACGAGCAGTACTTC. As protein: CASSAKTGEIPYEQYF.